The clone carrying this T cell receptor (beta chain) was counted only a few times. The J segment lost 5 bases and the V segment lost 6 bases, leaving 0 bases of the junction unmatched. The CDR3 consists of 13 residues. Germline CDR1 WSHSY, CDR2 SAAADI. The data were obtained in a study of blood T cell repertoires in COVID-19. In the original processing: Amplification with reference gene primers provided the estimates of nucleated cell counts. Libraries were prepared by immunoSEQ multiplex PCR; TCRdb keeps only in-frame clonotypes and omits some of them. V, J and clone size derive from that table, while D and trimming were established from the DNA sequence. The profile shows 110,000 to 150,000 clones, roughly 80% of them singletons. This study enrolled people aged about 18 to 100 from about 24 US geographic areas. The study assigned cohorts using participant-reported clinical history. Symptom resolution, clearance, or two negative PCRs marked donors in Cohort 3 as recovered.

The sample was PBMCs or T cells enriched from blood (not recorded which). The TCR was taken from a woman aged 45-59 years who had recovered from COVID-19. The J gene is TRBJ1-6, the V gene TRBV10-2; 8 bases agree with TRBD1. The CDR3 DNA sequence: TGCGCCAGCAGGGGACAGGATAATTCACCCCTCCACTTT. It encodes CASRGQDNSPLHF.